Listed here is a single T cell receptor (beta chain). Sequencing was performed with immunoSEQ multiplex PCR; in TCRdb, only in-frame clones are kept and a portion is missing. Among about 210,000 clones listed, 85% to 90% were seen once. This sample was taken from a study of blood T cell repertoires in COVID-19. There are 13 residues in the CDR3. Germline CDR1 SGHTA, CDR2 FQGNSA. The ends were cut back, 1 base at V and 8 bases at J, with 11 bases in the middle. Donors in Cohort 3 who had recovered were those with two negative PCRs, healthcare professional clearance, or resolution of their symptoms. The sequence was collected from a man between 25 and 39 years old who had recovered from COVID-19. This chain connects TRBV7-2 to TRBJ1-2, with D perhaps TRBD1 (5 bases). Specimen: PBMCs or T cells enriched from blood (not recorded which). As DNA, the CDR3 is TGTGCCAGCAGCTTAGATGGGGCGCGGGGCTACACCTTC. Translated: CASSLDGARGYTF.